The entry that follows covers one TCR beta chain sequence. The antigen remains unidentified. The data were obtained in a study of PD-1 blockade in classical Hodgkin lymphoma. Germline assignment: CDR1 SNHLY and CDR2 FYNNEI. The CDR3 consists of 18 residues. Trimming at V came to 11 bases and at J to 2 bases, leaving 22 bases not matched to a gene. TCRdb keeps only in-frame clones here, not all; method: immunoSEQ multiplex PCR. The profile shows 75,000 to 100,000 clones, approximately 88% of them singletons. All trial patients relapsed after autologous stem cell transplantation. Study observations and caveats: It was among complete responders that baseline diversity resembled that of newly diagnosed patients. In newly diagnosed patients, baseline TCR diversity was reportedly below that of healthy donors.

The sample was peripheral blood mononuclear cells (PBMCs), taken at baseline. This rearrangement joins TRBV2 to TRBJ2-3; 7 bases agree with TRBD2. The sequence was obtained from a human donor with classical Hodgkin lymphoma. The CDR3 DNA follows: TGTGCCGCACAAGAATTTAGCGGGCCTACTCCCAACACAGATACGCAGTATTTT. Amino acids: CAAQEFSGPTPNTDTQYF.